These 20 T cell receptor beta chains share one sample of origin, sequenced in a study of blood T cell repertoires in COVID-19. Produced via immunoSEQ multiplex PCR; TCRdb's table is partial and in-frame only. The data contain over 150,000 clones, over 70% of them seen just once; the ten biggest clones take up around 2.8%. Sequencing used peripheral blood. These receptors all stem from a man aged 65-85 years with acute or convalescent COVID-19.

The chain employs TRBV3-1 (or the pseudogene TRBV3-2) and TRBJ2-1, with D possibly TRBD2 on 6 matching bases. Germline lookup yields CDR1 LGHDT and CDR2 YNNKEL (reference sequence). This CDR3 region has 15 residues. The ends were cut back, 3 bases at V and 9 bases at J, with 18 bases in the middle. DNA of the CDR3: TGTGCCAGCAGCCAGGGCGTGGACGCGGAGGGTGAGCAGTTCTTC. Protein: CASSQGVDAEGEQFF.

The CDR3 coding sequence is TGTGCCAGCAGTTTTTCAACAGGGAGTCCAGGAGGCTACACCTTC. Translating gives CASSFSTGSPGGYTF. The V gene is TRBV27, the J gene TRBJ1-2, with D possibly TRBD1 on 6 matching bases. This CDR3 has 15 amino acids. Germline assignment: CDR1 MNHEY and CDR2 SMNVEV (reference sequence). Trimming took off 3 bases at V and 8 bases at J, with 19 bases between the two ends.

The CDR3 loop is CAWSGGRGIQYF. The CDR3 DNA is TGTGCCTGGAGTGGGGGGAGGGGGATCCAGTATTTT. This chain uses TRBV30 with TRBJ2-3, with D possibly matching TRBD2 (7 bases). Germline CDR1 GTSNPN, CDR2 SVGIG (reference sequence). V dropped 1 base and J dropped 12 bases, with 14 bases sitting between them. The CDR3 has 12 amino acids.

V is TRBV28 and J is TRBJ1-1, with a tentative D call TRBD1 (5 bases). The length of the CDR3 is 14 residues. The germline gives CDR1 MDHEN, CDR2 SYDVKM. Trimming shortened V by 6 bases and J by 0 bases, and 11 bases separated the two germline ends. The CDR3 bases are TGTGCCAGCAGATACAGGACCTTGAACACTGAAGCTTTCTTT. Translating gives CASRYRTLNTEAFF. The whole variable domain, remainder taken from reference TRBV28 and TRBJ1-1, is DVKVTQSSRYLVKRTGEKVFLECVQDMDHENMFWYRQDPGLGLRLIYFSYDVKMKEKGDIPEGYSVSREKKERFSLILESASTNQTSMYLCASRYRTLNTEAFFGQGTRLTVV.

This clone was detected a few times. V is TRBV4-1 and J is TRBJ2-7; 12 bases match TRBD1. V shed 1 base and J 7 bases; nucleotides not matched to a gene: 11. The CDR3 consists of 17 residues. Germline CDR1 and CDR2: MGHRA and YSYEKL. The DNA of the CDR3 is TGCGCCAGCAGCCAAGCGCCCCCGGGACAGGGGGCTCGGGAGCAGTACTTC. This sequence encodes CASSQAPPGQGAREQYF.

The chain has TRBV7-2 and TRBJ1-2, with D unclear. Trimming cost V 3 bases and J 6 bases, with 11 bases left between them. Germline V lookup: CDR1 SGHTA, CDR2 FQGNSA. This CDR3 is 13 amino acids long. The chain's CDR3 is CASSFYPAHGYTF. The CDR3 nucleotides read TGTGCCAGCAGCTTTTACCCCGCGCATGGCTACACCTTC. Drawing the rest from reference TRBV7-2 and TRBJ1-2, the complete variable domain is GAGVSQSPSNKVTEKGKDVELRCDPISGHTALYWYRQSLGQGLEFLIYFQGNSAPDKSGLPSDRFSAERTGGSVSTLTIQRTQQEDSAVYLCASSFYPAHGYTFGSGTRLTVV.

This clone was observed many times. An end of the junction differs from the germline gene, which may be a read error. The CDR3 DNA is TGTGCCAGCAGTATATGGACAGGGCACGGCTACACCTTC. Translated, it gives CASSIWTGHGYTF. The gene calls are TRBV28 and TRBJ1-2, with 8 bases aligning to TRBD1. The CDR3 is 13 amino acids. Germline CDR1 is MDHEN and CDR2 is SYDVKM.

The chain combines TRBV28 with TRBJ2-1; TRBD2 matches 7 bases. Per germline, CDR1 MDHEN and CDR2 SYDVKM. CDR3 length: 16 residues. The J segment lost 4 bases and the V segment lost 1 base, leaving 7 bases of the junction unmatched. CDR3 nucleotide sequence: TGTGCCAGCAGTTTATACGCTAGCGGAGGATACAATGAGCAGTTCTTC. Translation: CASSLYASGGYNEQFF.

Only a few counts were recorded for this clone. The rearrangement joins TRBV7-2 to TRBJ2-7; D uncertain. The germline V and J ends were trimmed by 5 bases and 4 bases, with 15 bases remaining between them. This CDR3 is 14 amino acids long. The germline V gene encodes CDR1 SGHTA and CDR2 FQGNSA. CDR3: CASSGSRVSYEQYF. The DNA for the CDR3 is TGTGCCAGCAGCGGGTCTAGAGTCTCGTACGAGCAGTACTTC.

This sequence joins TRBV7-2 and TRBJ1-2, with D possibly TRBD1 on 5 matching bases. The V end lost 9 bases, the J end lost 2 bases, and 16 bases lay between the germline ends. Per the germline V gene, CDR1 is SGHTA and CDR2 is FQGNSA. This CDR3 spans 14 amino acids. The CDR3 reads CASNLRQLNYGYTF. CDR3 in DNA: TGTGCCAGTAACCTCCGACAGCTAAACTATGGCTACACCTTC.

The rearrangement uses TRBV30 and TRBJ1-6; unclear D gene. Trimming shortened V by 3 bases and J by 10 bases, and 19 bases separated the two germline ends. CDR3 length equals 15 residues. Germline V CDR1 and CDR2: GTSNPN, SVGIG (reference sequence). The CDR3 DNA sequence: TGTGCCTGGAGGGATAGTAGGTGGAGTACATCACCCCTCCACTTT. Its translation: CAWRDSRWSTSPLHF.

This clone turned up a few times. The chain has TRBV5-1 and TRBJ1-2, with a weak D call TRBD1 (5 bases). V was clipped by 6 bases and J by 3 bases, with 18 bases between them. CDR3 size: 15 residues. CDR1 and CDR2 (germline): SGHRS, YFSETQ. The CDR3 region has the DNA TGCGCCAGCAAGTCGGGCGCGGGGACCGACTATGGCTACACCTTC. Amino acids: CASKSGAGTDYGYTF.

This chain uses TRBV2 with TRBJ2-2, with D tentatively TRBD2 (7 bases). The length of the CDR3 is 18 residues. Germline V gene data show CDR1 as SNHLY and CDR2 as FYNNEI. V was trimmed by 7 bases and J by 0 bases, leaving 21 bases between them. CDR3 amino acids: CASIGGLSGGANTGELFF. DNA for the CDR3: TGTGCCAGCATTGGCGGCCTTTCGGGGGGCGCGAACACCGGGGAGCTGTTTTTT.

The gene calls are TRBV24-1 and TRBJ2-3; D may be TRBD2 (5 bases). Germline V CDR1 and CDR2: KGHDR, SFDVKD. CDR3 size: 15 residues. Trimming shortened V by 1 base and J by 6 bases, and 13 bases separated the two germline ends. The DNA for the CDR3 is TGTGCCACCAGTGATTTTCCGGGATTAGGTGATACGCAGTATTTT. This gives the protein CATSDFPGLGDTQYF.

The chain couples TRBV7-2 to TRBJ2-7; TRBD2 matches 9 bases. Unmatched junction bases numbered 6, after V lost 2 bases and J lost 4 bases. The CDR3 loop spans 15 amino acids. The germline V gene has CDR1 SGHTA and CDR2 FQGNSA. CDR3 region: CASSLSKGLAYEQYF. The CDR3 DNA is TGTGCCAGCAGCTTATCTAAGGGACTAGCTTACGAGCAGTACTTC.

The CDR3 DNA follows: TGCGCCAGCAGCCAAGAGGGACTTTCCTCCTACAATGAGCAGTTCTTC. It is translated as CASSQEGLSSYNEQFF. The chain combines TRBV4-3 with TRBJ2-1; tentative D call: TRBD2 (6 bases). In germline, CDR1 is LGHNA, CDR2 YSLEER. Deletions cut 0 bases from V and 0 bases from J, with 9 bases between. This CDR3 contains 16 residues.

This clone was found a few times. The chain has TRBV7-8 and TRBJ1-5; D uncertain. The CDR3 extends over 17 amino acids. The V end lost 4 bases, the J end lost 0 bases, and 16 bases lay between the germline ends. The germline CDR1 and CDR2 sequences are SGHVS and FQNEAQ. CDR3 sequence (DNA): TGTGCCAGCAGCTCCGGTCCCTCCCGACATAGCAATCAGCCCCAGCATTTT. Its protein is CASSSGPSRHSNQPQHF. The variable domain in full, completed from reference TRBV7-8 and TRBJ1-5, reads GAGVSQSPRYKVAKRGQDVALRCDPISGHVSLFWYQQALGQGPEFLTYFQNEAQLDKSGLPSDRFFAERPEGSVSTLKIQRTQQEDSAVYLCASSSGPSRHSNQPQHFGDGTRLSIL.

The rearrangement uses TRBV19 and TRBJ1-2; no clear D gene. V lost 5 bases and J 8 bases, leaving 12 bases between the germline ends. Germline CDR1 reads LNHDA; CDR2 reads SQIVND (reference sequence). The length of the CDR3 is 12 residues. The CDR3 DNA reads TGTGCCAGTAGTCCGGCAGGACTGGGCTACACCTTC. Residues: CASSPAGLGYTF.

The chain is built from TRBV5-4 and TRBJ2-7; D is perhaps TRBD1 (6 bases). With 2 bases removed from V and 5 bases from J, the gap between germline ends came to 11 bases. The germline V gene encodes CDR1 SGHNT and CDR2 YYREEE (reference sequence). This CDR3 spans 13 amino acids. CDR3 in DNA: TGTGCCAGCAGCTTTGGGACACTCGACGAGCAGTACTTC. Translation: CASSFGTLDEQYF.

The chain uses TRBV18 and TRBJ1-5; D unresolved. Trimming shortened V by 0 bases and J by 0 bases, and 9 bases separated the two germline ends. Germline V gene lookup returns CDR1 KGHSH and CDR2 LQKENI. The CDR3 runs 16 residues. As DNA, the CDR3 is TGTGCCAGCTCACCACCTCCAGGTCATAGCAATCAGCCCCAGCATTTT. This encodes CASSPPPGHSNQPQHF.